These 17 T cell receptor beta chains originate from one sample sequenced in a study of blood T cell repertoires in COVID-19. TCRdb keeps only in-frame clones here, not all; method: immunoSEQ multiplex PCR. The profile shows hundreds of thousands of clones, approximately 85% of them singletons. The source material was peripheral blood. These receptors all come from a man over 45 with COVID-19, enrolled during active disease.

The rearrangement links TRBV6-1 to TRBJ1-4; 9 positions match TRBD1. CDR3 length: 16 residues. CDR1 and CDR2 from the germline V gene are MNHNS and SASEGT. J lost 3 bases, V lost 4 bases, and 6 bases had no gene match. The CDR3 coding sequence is TGTGCCAGCAGTGTCTGGACAGGGGCTTCTAATGAAAAACTGTTTTTT. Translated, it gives CASSVWTGASNEKLFF.

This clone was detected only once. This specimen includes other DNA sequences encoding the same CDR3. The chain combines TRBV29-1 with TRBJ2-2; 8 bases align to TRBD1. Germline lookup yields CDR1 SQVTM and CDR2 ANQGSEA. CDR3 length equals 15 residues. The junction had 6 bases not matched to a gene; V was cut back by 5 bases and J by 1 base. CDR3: CSVRAGTGNTGELFF. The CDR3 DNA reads TGCAGCGTTCGGGCCGGGACAGGGAACACCGGGGAGCTGTTTTTT.

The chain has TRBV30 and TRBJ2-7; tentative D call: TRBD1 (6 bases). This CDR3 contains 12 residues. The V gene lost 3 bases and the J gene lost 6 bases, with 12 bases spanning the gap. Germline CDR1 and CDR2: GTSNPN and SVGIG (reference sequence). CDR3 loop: CAWSYVRGEQYF. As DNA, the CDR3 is TGTGCCTGGAGCTATGTCAGGGGCGAGCAGTACTTC.

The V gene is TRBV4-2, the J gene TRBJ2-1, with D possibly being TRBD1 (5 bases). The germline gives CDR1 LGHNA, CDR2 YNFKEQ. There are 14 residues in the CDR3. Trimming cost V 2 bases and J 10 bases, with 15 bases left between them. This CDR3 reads CASSQNNQGYEQFF. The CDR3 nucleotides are TGTGCCAGCAGCCAAAACAATCAGGGTTACGAGCAGTTCTTC.

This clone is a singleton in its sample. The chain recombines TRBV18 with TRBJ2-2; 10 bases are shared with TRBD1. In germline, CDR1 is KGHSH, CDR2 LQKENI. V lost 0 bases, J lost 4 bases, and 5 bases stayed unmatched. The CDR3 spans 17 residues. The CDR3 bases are TGTGCCAGCTCACCACCGACAGGGGGCTGGGGCACCGGGGAGCTGTTTTTT. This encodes CASSPPTGGWGTGELFF.

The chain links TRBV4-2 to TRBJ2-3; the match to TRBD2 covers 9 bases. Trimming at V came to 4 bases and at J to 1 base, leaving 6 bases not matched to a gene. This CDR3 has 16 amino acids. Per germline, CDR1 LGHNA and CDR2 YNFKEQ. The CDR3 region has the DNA TGTGCCAGCAGCCTCGCGGGGGGGCGGGGCACAGATACGCAGTATTTT. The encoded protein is CASSLAGGRGTDTQYF.

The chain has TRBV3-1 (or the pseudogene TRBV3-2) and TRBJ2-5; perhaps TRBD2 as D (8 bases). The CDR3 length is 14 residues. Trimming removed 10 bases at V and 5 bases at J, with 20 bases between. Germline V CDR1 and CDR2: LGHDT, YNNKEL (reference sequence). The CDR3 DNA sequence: TGTGCCACCGACAGCGGGGGCAGGGGGGAGACCCAGTACTTC. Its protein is CATDSGGRGETQYF.

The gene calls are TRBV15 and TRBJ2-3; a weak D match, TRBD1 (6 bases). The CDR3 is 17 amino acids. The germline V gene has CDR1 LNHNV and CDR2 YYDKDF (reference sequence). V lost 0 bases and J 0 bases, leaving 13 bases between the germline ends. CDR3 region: CATSRDFTGSSTDTQYF. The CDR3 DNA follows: TGTGCCACCAGCAGAGATTTCACAGGGTCTAGCACAGATACGCAGTATTTT.

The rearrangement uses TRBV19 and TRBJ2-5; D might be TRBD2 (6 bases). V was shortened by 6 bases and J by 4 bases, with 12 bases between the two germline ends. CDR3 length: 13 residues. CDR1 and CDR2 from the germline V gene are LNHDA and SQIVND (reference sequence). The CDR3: CASSLSGGETQYF. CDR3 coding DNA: TGTGCCAGTAGCCTTAGCGGAGGAGAGACCCAGTACTTC.

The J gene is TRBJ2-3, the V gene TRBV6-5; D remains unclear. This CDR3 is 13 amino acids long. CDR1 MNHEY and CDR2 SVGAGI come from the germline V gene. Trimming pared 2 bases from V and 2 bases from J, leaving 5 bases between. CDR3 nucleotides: TGTGCCAGCAGTTACCAGTTCACAGATACGCAGTATTTT. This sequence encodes CASSYQFTDTQYF.

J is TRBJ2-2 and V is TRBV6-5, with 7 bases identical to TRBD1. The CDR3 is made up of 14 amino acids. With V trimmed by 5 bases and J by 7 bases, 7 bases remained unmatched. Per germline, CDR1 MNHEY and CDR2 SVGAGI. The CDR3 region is CASSLRGLVGELFF. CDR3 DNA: TGTGCCAGCAGTCTTAGGGGGCTGGTCGGGGAGCTGTTTTTT.

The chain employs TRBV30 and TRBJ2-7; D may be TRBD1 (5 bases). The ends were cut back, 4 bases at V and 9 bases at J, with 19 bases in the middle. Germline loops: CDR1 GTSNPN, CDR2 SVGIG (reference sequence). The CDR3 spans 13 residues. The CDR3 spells CAWKIKGQGVQYF. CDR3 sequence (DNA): TGTGCCTGGAAGATTAAGGGTCAGGGCGTGCAGTACTTC.

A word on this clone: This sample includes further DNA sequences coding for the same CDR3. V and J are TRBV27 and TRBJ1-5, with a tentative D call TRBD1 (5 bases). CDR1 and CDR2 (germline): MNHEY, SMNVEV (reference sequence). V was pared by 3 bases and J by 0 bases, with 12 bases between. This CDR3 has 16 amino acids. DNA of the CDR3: TGTGCCAGCAGTTTTCGCGGGGGTTATAGCAATCAGCCCCAGCATTTT. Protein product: CASSFRGGYSNQPQHF.

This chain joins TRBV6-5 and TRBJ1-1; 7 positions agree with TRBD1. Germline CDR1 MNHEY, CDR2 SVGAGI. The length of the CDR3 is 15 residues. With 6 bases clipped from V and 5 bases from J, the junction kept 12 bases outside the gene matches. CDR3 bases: TGTGCCAGCAGCCCCCGGGACAGCTATATAACTGAAGCTTTCTTT. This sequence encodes CASSPRDSYITEAFF.

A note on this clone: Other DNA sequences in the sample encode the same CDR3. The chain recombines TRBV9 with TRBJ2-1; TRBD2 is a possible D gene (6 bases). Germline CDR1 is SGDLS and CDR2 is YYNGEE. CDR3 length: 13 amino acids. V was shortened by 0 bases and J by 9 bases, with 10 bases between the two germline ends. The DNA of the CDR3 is TGTGCCAGCAGCGTAGCGCCCGGGGGTGAGCAGTTCTTC. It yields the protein CASSVAPGGEQFF.

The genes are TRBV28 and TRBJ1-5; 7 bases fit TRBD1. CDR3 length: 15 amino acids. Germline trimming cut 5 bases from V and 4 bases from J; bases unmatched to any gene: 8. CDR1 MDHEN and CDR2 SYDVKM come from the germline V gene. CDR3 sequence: CASSIGDRSNQPQHF. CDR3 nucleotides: TGTGCCAGCAGTATAGGGGACAGATCTAATCAGCCCCAGCATTTT.

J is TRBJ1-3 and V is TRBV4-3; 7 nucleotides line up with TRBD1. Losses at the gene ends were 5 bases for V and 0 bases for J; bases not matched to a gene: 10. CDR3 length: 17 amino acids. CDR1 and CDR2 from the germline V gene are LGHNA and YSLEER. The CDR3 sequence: CASSNYPTGTSGNTIYF. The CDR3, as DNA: TGCGCCAGCAGCAACTACCCGACAGGGACCTCTGGAAACACCATATATTTT.